The clone carrying this T cell receptor beta chain came up once. Its antigen is currently unknown. This sample is drawn from a study of beta chain features in type 1 diabetes. The study's findings and limits: Patients with type 1 diabetes showed fewer VDJ junction insertions and more deletions. Significant though moderate, a shortening of TCRB CDR3s appeared in all four CD4+ subsets of Type 1 diabetes patients. Compared to healthy donors, patients appeared to have naive, central memory and Treg TCRB repertoires that were more alike. Shorter templates might be favored by PCR, and equally so in patients and in controls.

What was sequenced were expressed TCRB transcripts, since all of the isolated RNA had been reverse transcribed. Clones were read by immunoSEQ multiplex PCR, and TCRdb kept only the in-frame ones, dropping some. The sample has 150,000 to 200,000 clones, roughly 59% seen once; the top ten hold approximately 0.089%. Germline values: CDR1 SGDLS, CDR2 YYNGEE. Trimming removed 7 bases from V and 3 bases from J, with 10 bases in between. The CDR3 spans 12 residues. Purity exceeded 95% in all sorted populations. This TCR came from a man aged 25-45 years with type 1 diabetes. This chain uses TRBV9 with TRBJ1-1, with D unclear. Sequencing used naive CD4+ T cells from blood. CDR3 loop: CASGPWHTEAFF. For the CDR3, the DNA is TGTGCCAGCGGTCCGTGGCACACTGAAGCTTTCTTT.